The 21 T cell receptor beta chains below come from one sample, sequenced in a study of a mutant IDH1 vaccine in newly diagnosed glioma. Time point specified: week 35, safety follow-up. Vaccinated patients received 300 ug of mutant IDH1 20-mer peptide per dose, with topical imiquimod. Which antigens these TCRs recognize remains unknown. The repertoire was sequenced with immunoSEQ multiplex PCR; TCRdb's copy has only in-frame clones and lacks some. The repertoire has 70,000 or so clones, around 87% of them found once; the top ten carry 1.5% to 2%. The input for sequencing was PBMCs, taken from a glioma patient whose treatment included an IDH1 peptide vaccine. All receptors derive from a young man with glioma.

A note on this clone: A read error may produce the germline difference seen at one junction end. The rearrangement links TRBV19 to TRBJ1-6; D might be TRBD1 (5 bases). The CDR3 loop spans 12 amino acids. The germline V gene encodes CDR1 LNHDA and CDR2 SQIVND (reference sequence). CDR3 in DNA: TGTGCCAGTCGCGATCCGTACGGGACCGTCTACTTT. Translation: CASRDPYGTVYF.

This rearrangement joins TRBV7-9 to TRBJ1-1, with D possibly matching TRBD1 (5 bases). V dropped 0 bases and J dropped 4 bases, with 9 bases sitting between them. Germline V gene lookup returns CDR1 SEHNR and CDR2 FQNEAQ (reference sequence). The length of the CDR3 is 14 residues. The CDR3 DNA is TGTGCCAGCAGCTTAGCCCGGCAGGGCACTGAAGCTTTCTTT. Its translation is CASSLARQGTEAFF.

The V gene is TRBV4-1, the J gene TRBJ1-4, with D perhaps TRBD1 (6 bases). CDR3 length: 16 residues. V was pared by 4 bases and J by 7 bases, with 19 bases between. Per the germline V gene, CDR1 is MGHRA and CDR2 is YSYEKL. In DNA, the CDR3 is TGCGCCAGCAGCCCGCCGGGGGGGGCATGGCGTGAAAAACTGTTTTTT. This sequence encodes CASSPPGGAWREKLFF.

This clone was counted only a few times. The chain employs TRBV30 and TRBJ1-1, with D uncertain. Germline V gene lookup returns CDR1 GTSNPN and CDR2 SVGIG (reference sequence). Trimming took 7 bases from V and 10 from J, leaving 16 bases between them. CDR3 size: 11 residues. The CDR3 sequence: CASFSARAAFF. Here the CDR3 DNA reads TGTGCCTCTTTTTCCGCGAGGGCAGCTTTCTTT.

The rearrangement uses TRBV28 and TRBJ1-1; 8 bases match TRBD1. The CDR3 runs 14 residues. Germline CDR1 reads MDHEN; CDR2 reads SYDVKM. The trim removed 7 bases at V and 8 bases at J, leaving 12 bases unmatched. The CDR3 protein is CASTRTGMSLEAFF. In DNA form, the CDR3 reads TGTGCCAGCACAAGGACAGGGATGTCGCTGGAAGCTTTCTTT.

The V and J genes are TRBV27 and TRBJ2-7; 7 nucleotides agree with TRBD1. CDR3 length equals 17 residues. The J segment lost 2 bases and the V segment lost 3 bases, leaving 13 bases of the junction unmatched. Germline CDR1 is MNHEY and CDR2 is SMNVEV (reference sequence). DNA of the CDR3: TGTGCCAGCAGTTTTAGTATGGGGGACAGAGGCCCCTACGAGCAGTACTTC. Translated: CASSFSMGDRGPYEQYF.

The CDR3 here is CASSLWGQNTGELFF. The CDR3 coding sequence is TGTGCCAGCAGTTTATGGGGGCAGAACACCGGGGAGCTGTTTTTT. The chain uses TRBV28 and TRBJ2-2; TRBD1 might be the D (5 bases). The CDR3 consists of 15 residues. Germline values: CDR1 MDHEN, CDR2 SYDVKM. Trimming took off 0 bases at V and 1 base at J, with 6 bases between the two ends.

The V gene is TRBV30, the J gene TRBJ2-3; 8 positions agree with TRBD1. The CDR3 is 14 residues long. Germline V gives CDR1 GTSNPN, CDR2 SVGIG (reference sequence). Losses at the gene ends were 5 bases for V and 1 base for J; bases not matched to a gene: 5. The CDR3 is CAWEPGQGTDTQYF. For the CDR3, the DNA is TGTGCCTGGGAACCGGGACAGGGCACAGATACGCAGTATTTT. The variable domain in full, with the rest retrieved from reference TRBV30 and TRBJ2-3, is SQTIHQWPATLVQPVGSPLSLECTVEGTSNPNLYWYRQAAGRGLQLLFYSVGIGQISSEVPQNLSASRPQDRQFILSSKKLLLSDSGFYLCAWEPGQGTDTQYFGPGTRLTVL.

The rearrangement uses TRBV27 and TRBJ1-3; maybe TRBD1 (6 bases). The CDR3 consists of 16 residues. The V and J ends lost 2 bases and 0 bases respectively, with 11 bases between them. In germline, CDR1 is MNHEY, CDR2 SMNVEV (reference sequence). Here the CDR3 DNA reads TGTGCCAGCAGTTTAGGGGGCCCGGTCTCTGGAAACACCATATATTTT. Translating it yields CASSLGGPVSGNTIYF.

The chain combines TRBV7-9 with TRBJ2-7; TRBD1 matches 10 bases. This CDR3 contains 15 residues. The trim removed 3 bases at V and 3 bases at J, leaving 5 bases unmatched. Germline CDR1 is SEHNR and CDR2 is FQNEAQ (reference sequence). CDR3 amino acids: CASSFGQGGVYEQYF. The CDR3 DNA reads TGTGCCAGCAGCTTCGGACAGGGGGGTGTCTACGAGCAGTACTTC.

The rearrangement joins TRBV30 to TRBJ2-7; D ambiguous. The CDR3 runs 13 residues. The germline V gene has CDR1 GTSNPN and CDR2 SVGIG (reference sequence). V dropped 1 base and J dropped 2 bases, with 9 bases sitting between them. The CDR3 reads CAWSGDGPYEQYF. CDR3 DNA: TGTGCCTGGAGTGGTGACGGACCCTACGAGCAGTACTTC.

The V call is TRBV11-2, the J call TRBJ1-5; D call uncertain. The length of the CDR3 is 15 residues. Trimming took off 0 bases at V and 2 bases at J, with 8 bases between the two ends. Germline V gives CDR1 SGHAT, CDR2 FQNNGV. This chain's CDR3 is CASSLDTRGNQPQHF. In nucleotides, the CDR3 is TGTGCCAGCAGCTTAGATACAAGGGGCAATCAGCCCCAGCATTTT.

The chain links TRBV6-1 to TRBJ1-1; D uncertain. The CDR3 totals 12 residues. Trimming removed 6 bases at V and 7 bases at J, with 12 bases between. CDR1 is MNHNS, CDR2 SASEGT, per germline. CDR3 DNA sequence: TGTGCCAGCAGGACGGAGGTTGGTGAAGCTTTCTTT. This codes for CASRTEVGEAFF.

This clone was counted once. V and J are TRBV2 and TRBJ2-2; D is undetermined. With 7 bases removed from V and 9 bases from J, the gap between germline ends came to 15 bases. CDR1 and CDR2 from the germline V gene are SNHLY and FYNNEI. The CDR3 contains 13 residues. CDR3 coding DNA: TGTGCCAGCACCGAGGAAAGGCAGAGGGAGCTGTTTTTT. It yields the protein CASTEERQRELFF.

This sequence joins TRBV5-1 and TRBJ2-5; 12 bases align to TRBD1. V shed 4 bases, J shed 4 bases, and the junction held 5 bases outside the gene matches. This CDR3 comprises 15 residues. Germline V gene data show CDR1 as SGHRS and CDR2 as YFSETQ. CDR3 nucleotides: TGCGCCAGCAGCCCAGGGACAGGGGGCGGAGAGACCCAGTACTTC. Encoded protein: CASSPGTGGGETQYF.

This clone was seen a handful of times. This rearrangement joins TRBV7-2 to TRBJ1-5; no definite D call. The germline V gene encodes CDR1 SGHTA and CDR2 FQGNSA. This CDR3 contains 14 residues. The V gene lost 2 bases and the J gene lost 9 bases, with 14 bases spanning the gap. The CDR3 is CASSLLGQAGPQHF. In DNA, the CDR3 is TGTGCCAGCAGCTTACTGGGTCAGGCAGGGCCCCAGCATTTT.

V and J are TRBV27 and TRBJ2-4; the D call may be TRBD1 or TRBD2 (5 bases each). The germline V gene encodes CDR1 MNHEY and CDR2 SMNVEV (reference sequence). The CDR3 has 15 amino acids. Trimming took off 6 bases at V and 5 bases at J, with 17 bases between the two ends. CDR3 coding DNA: TGTGCCAGCAGCCCTACTAGACGGGGCCAAAACATTCAGTACTTC. Translating it yields CASSPTRRGQNIQYF.

The chain combines TRBV5-1 with TRBJ2-5; 10 bases map to TRBD1. The CDR3 spans 16 residues. The V and J ends lost 7 bases and 5 bases, in that order; junction bases with no gene match: 14. Germline V gene data show CDR1 as SGHRS and CDR2 as YFSETQ. In DNA, the CDR3 is TGCGCCAGCTTTAGGGACGAGACAGGGGGCCTGGAGACCCAGTACTTC. Protein product: CASFRDETGGLETQYF.

The J gene is TRBJ1-4, the V gene TRBV5-1; D is undetermined. V lost 1 base, J lost 4 bases, and 14 bases lay in between. The CDR3 loop spans 16 amino acids. Germline V gene lookup returns CDR1 SGHRS and CDR2 YFSETQ. The CDR3 loop reads CASSLNLKIGNEKLFF. DNA for the CDR3: TGCGCCAGCAGCTTGAATCTTAAAATCGGTAATGAAAAACTGTTTTTT. Based on the CDR3 plus reference TRBV5-1 and TRBJ1-4, the full variable domain is KAGVTQTPRYLIKTRGQQVTLSCSPISGHRSVSWYQQTPGQGLQFLFEYFSETQRNKGNFPGRFSGRQFSNSRSEMNVSTLELGDSALYLCASSLNLKIGNEKLFFGSGTQLSVL.

The V gene is TRBV28, the J gene TRBJ1-2; weak D call: TRBD1 (6 bases). Trimming cost V 4 bases and J 6 bases, with 12 bases left between them. Per the germline V gene, CDR1 is MDHEN and CDR2 is SYDVKM. The CDR3 contains 13 residues. CDR3 in amino acids: CASSSYSGDGYTF. The CDR3 DNA follows: TGTGCCAGCAGTTCTTACTCAGGGGATGGCTACACCTTC.

This chain links TRBV6-1 with TRBJ2-5; a weak D match, TRBD1 (6 bases). This CDR3 is built from 14 residues. The germline V and J ends were trimmed by 7 bases and 5 bases, with 17 bases remaining between them. Germline V lookup: CDR1 MNHNS, CDR2 SASEGT. This chain's CDR3 is CASIDRTPAETQYF. The CDR3 coding sequence is TGTGCCAGCATAGACAGGACCCCGGCGGAGACCCAGTACTTC.